Presented here are 25 T cell receptor beta chains from one specimen sequenced in a study of blood T cell repertoires in COVID-19. TCRdb's table, derived via immunoSEQ multiplex PCR, lists solely in-frame clones and lacks some. The sample records 250,000 to 300,000 clones, roughly nine tenths being singletons. The material sequenced was peripheral blood. These receptors were collected from a woman aged 30 to 39 with COVID-19, enrolled during active disease.

The chain links TRBV3-1 (or the pseudogene TRBV3-2) to TRBJ2-6; D unresolved. CDR3 length: 18 residues. Germline V gene lookup returns CDR1 LGHDT and CDR2 YNNKEL (reference sequence). Trimming pared 0 bases from V and 0 bases from J, leaving 12 bases between. The CDR3 reads CASSQDVDADSGANVLTF. CDR3 in DNA: TGTGCCAGCAGCCAAGATGTCGACGCGGACTCTGGGGCCAACGTCCTGACTTTC.

This chain joins TRBV6-5 and TRBJ2-7; TRBD1 aligns across 9 bases. CDR1 is MNHEY, CDR2 SVGAGI, per germline. The CDR3 is made up of 14 amino acids. Losses at the gene ends were 5 bases for V and 4 bases for J; bases not matched to a gene: 6. The CDR3 spells CASSRDRARYEQYF. As DNA, the CDR3 is TGTGCCAGCAGTCGGGACAGGGCGCGGTACGAGCAGTACTTC.

This chain's CDR3 is CASTTGGLGYEQYF. The CDR3 DNA reads TGCGCCAGCACGACTGGAGGACTAGGCTACGAGCAGTACTTC. J is TRBJ2-7 and V is TRBV10-2; 7 bases match TRBD2. V shed 7 bases and J 3 bases; nucleotides not matched to a gene: 9. This CDR3 is built from 14 residues. CDR1 and CDR2 (germline): WSHSY, SAAADI.

The chain uses TRBV7-6 and TRBJ1-5; no firm D call. This CDR3 has 12 residues. Trimming removed 3 bases at V and 3 bases at J, with 3 bases between. Germline V gene sequence: CDR1 SGHVS, CDR2 FNYEAQ. Here the CDR3 DNA reads TGTGCCAGCAGCTTCATCAATCAGCCCCAGCATTTT. Amino acids: CASSFINQPQHF.

V gene TRBV2 combines with J gene TRBJ2-3; 7 bases are a match to TRBD2. The germline V gene has CDR1 SNHLY and CDR2 FYNNEI. The V and J ends lost 3 bases and 4 bases, in that order; junction bases with no gene match: 7. CDR3 length equals 15 residues. The CDR3 sequence: CASSESGGFADTQYF. The CDR3, as DNA: TGTGCCAGCAGTGAGTCCGGGGGGTTCGCAGATACGCAGTATTTT.

This chain uses TRBV19 with TRBJ1-2; unclear D gene. The CDR3 sequence is 14 residues long. V gave up 2 bases and J gave up 7 bases, with 14 bases separating them. CDR1 and CDR2 from the germline V gene are LNHDA and SQIVND (reference sequence). The chain's CDR3 is CASSIWWSNGGYTF. The CDR3 DNA follows: TGTGCCAGTAGTATATGGTGGTCTAATGGTGGCTACACCTTC.

This clone occurred a few times. DNA for the CDR3: TGTGCCAGCAGCGTCGGGGGGGCCACTGAGCAGTTCTTC. Translating it yields CASSVGGATEQFF. The rearrangement uses TRBV9 and TRBJ2-1; TRBD2 matches 8 bases. The trim removed 2 bases at V and 9 bases at J, leaving 4 bases unmatched. Germline V gene data show CDR1 as SGDLS and CDR2 as YYNGEE. There are 13 residues in the CDR3.

The chain uses TRBV4-2 and TRBJ1-2; no clear D. CDR3 length: 18 amino acids. Trimming took off 1 base at V and 1 base at J, with 19 bases between the two ends. Per germline, CDR1 LGHNA and CDR2 YNFKEQ. CDR3 DNA sequence: TGTGCCAGCAGCCAAGCCAACCCCCCGCCCTATTTTAACTATGGCTACACCTTC. As protein: CASSQANPPPYFNYGYTF.

The chain combines TRBV3-1 (or the pseudogene TRBV3-2) with TRBJ2-7; maybe TRBD2 (6 bases). This CDR3 region has 14 residues. V shed 4 bases and J shed 3 bases, with 13 bases lying between them. The germline V gene has CDR1 LGHDT and CDR2 YNNKEL (reference sequence). The chain's CDR3 is CASSPRAGFYEQYF. The DNA for the CDR3 is TGTGCCAGCAGCCCTCGGGCGGGGTTCTACGAGCAGTACTTC.

V and J are TRBV20-1 and TRBJ2-5; D is unclear. The CDR3 consists of 11 residues. In germline, CDR1 is DFQATT, CDR2 SNEGSKA (reference sequence). V gave up 3 bases and J gave up 5 bases, with 7 bases separating them. DNA of the CDR3: TGCAGTGCTAGGTATCTCGAGACCCAGTACTTC. This gives the protein CSARYLETQYF.

The chain is built from TRBV11-2 and TRBJ1-3; 7 bases fit TRBD1. The V and J ends lost 1 base and 3 bases, in that order; junction bases with no gene match: 9. Germline lookup yields CDR1 SGHAT and CDR2 FQNNGV. This CDR3 has 17 residues. CDR3 residues: CASSLGRGQTYGNTIYF. CDR3 nucleotide sequence: TGTGCCAGCAGCTTAGGGCGGGGACAGACTTATGGAAACACCATATATTTT.

The chain is built from TRBV6-5 and TRBJ1-6; 7 positions agree with TRBD1. Per germline, CDR1 MNHEY and CDR2 SVGAGI. The CDR3 has 16 residues. Trimming cost V 0 bases and J 9 bases; bases outside gene matches: 8. This CDR3 reads CASSYSGPGGFSPLHF. The CDR3 DNA is TGTGCCAGCAGTTACTCGGGGCCAGGGGGTTTTTCACCCCTCCACTTT.

The rearrangement links TRBV6-6 to TRBJ2-5; 10 bases map to TRBD2. J lost 2 bases, V lost 0 bases, and 0 bases had no gene match. The CDR3 is 15 residues long. Germline V lookup: CDR1 MNHNY, CDR2 SVGAGI (reference sequence). For the CDR3, the DNA is TGTGCCAGCAGTTACTCTAGCGGGGGGCAAGAGACCCAGTACTTC. Protein: CASSYSSGGQETQYF.

This chain connects TRBV4-2 to TRBJ2-3; unclear D gene. The CDR3 length is 14 residues. Deletions cut 10 bases from V and 0 bases from J, with 14 bases between. Germline V gene sequence: CDR1 LGHNA, CDR2 YNFKEQ. The DNA for the CDR3 is TGTGCCACCGCGATAGCTGATAGCACAGATACGCAGTATTTT. Its translation is CATAIADSTDTQYF.

This chain connects TRBV22-1 to TRBJ1-5; the table calls TRBD1, which could not be checked here. TRBV22-1 is deemed a pseudogene. The CDR3 totals 15 residues. CDR3 nucleotide sequence: TGTCCTGGGAGCGACTCTACAGGGTACAATCAGCCCCAGCATTTT. This encodes CPGSDSTGYNQPQHF.

This clone occurred a few times. The V call is TRBV6-1, the J call TRBJ1-5, with TRBD1 matching over 8 bases. The CDR3 covers 17 residues. Germline CDR1 MNHNS, CDR2 SASEGT. Losses at the gene ends were 4 bases for V and 0 bases for J; bases not matched to a gene: 8. CDR3 DNA sequence: TGTGCCAGCAGTGTCCCCTTAGGGACAGGTAGCAATCAGCCCCAGCATTTT. It encodes CASSVPLGTGSNQPQHF.

The chain carries TRBV6-5 and TRBJ2-7; possibly TRBD2 for D (5 bases). The CDR3 consists of 14 residues. The germline gives CDR1 MNHEY, CDR2 SVGAGI. V was cut by 6 bases and J by 2 bases, with 14 bases left in between. The CDR3 DNA is TGTGCCAGCAGCCACGGGATCAATACCTACGAGCAGTACTTC. Translating gives CASSHGINTYEQYF.

This clone was found once. This chain connects TRBV4-1 to TRBJ2-1; 8 bases are a match to TRBD2. CDR3 length: 18 residues. V gave up 1 base and J gave up 0 bases; unmatched junction bases: 8. The germline CDR1 and CDR2 sequences are MGHRA and YSYEKL. CDR3 amino acids: CASSQGFARGGSYNEQFF. The DNA for the CDR3 is TGCGCCAGCAGCCAAGGTTTTGCTCGGGGGGGCTCCTACAATGAGCAGTTCTTC.

V gene TRBV15 combines with J gene TRBJ1-5; TRBD1 might be the D (6 bases). The germline V and J ends were trimmed by 4 bases and 0 bases, with 13 bases remaining between them. The CDR3 sequence is 16 residues long. Looked up from germline, CDR1 is LNHNV and CDR2 is YYDKDF (reference sequence). Written as DNA, the CDR3 is TGTGCCACCAGCACGAACAGGGAGTTTAGCAATCAGCCCCAGCATTTT. Translated: CATSTNREFSNQPQHF. Full variable domain (rest looked up from reference TRBV15 and TRBJ1-5): DAMVIQNPRYQVTQFGKPVTLSCSQTLNHNVMYWYQQKSSQAPKLLFHYYDKDFNNEADTPDNFQSRRPNTSFCFLDIRSPGLGDTAMYLCATSTNREFSNQPQHFGDGTRLSIL.

The CDR3 sequence: CASSQSRDRLPSSYEQYF. In nucleotides, the CDR3 is TGTGCCAGCAGCCAATCTAGGGACAGACTACCGAGCTCCTACGAGCAGTACTTC. This chain uses TRBV14 with TRBJ2-7, with 7 bases lining up with TRBD1. The CDR3 consists of 18 residues. CDR1 is SGHDN, CDR2 FVKESK, per germline. The V segment lost 2 bases and the J segment 0 bases; nucleotides outside the gene matches: 13.

This chain links TRBV28 with TRBJ2-1, with D perhaps matching TRBD2 (5 bases). Germline V gene lookup returns CDR1 MDHEN and CDR2 SYDVKM. This CDR3 has 10 residues. The germline V and J ends were trimmed by 8 bases and 7 bases, with 6 bases remaining between them. CDR3 protein: CASLANEQFF. CDR3 bases: TGTGCCAGCTTAGCGAATGAGCAGTTCTTC. The full variable domain, rest sourced from reference TRBV28 and TRBJ2-1, is DVKVTQSSRYLVKRTGEKVFLECVQDMDHENMFWYRQDPGLGLRLIYFSYDVKMKEKGDIPEGYSVSREKKERFSLILESASTNQTSMYLCASLANEQFFGPGTRLTVL.

V is TRBV7-2 and J is TRBJ2-1; D remains unclear. Germline CDR1 reads SGHTA; CDR2 reads FQGNSA. The CDR3 spans 15 residues. The germline V and J ends were trimmed by 1 base and 8 bases, with 15 bases remaining between them. For the CDR3, the DNA is TGTGCCAGCAGCTTAGTAGGCCGGGTTGGCGATGAGCAGTTCTTC. Translated: CASSLVGRVGDEQFF.

The V and J genes are TRBV5-6 and TRBJ2-7; 7 bases agree with TRBD1. Germline V lookup: CDR1 SGHDT, CDR2 YYEEEE. The V and J ends lost 3 bases and 2 bases, in that order; junction bases with no gene match: 8. The CDR3 is made up of 15 amino acids. This CDR3 is CASSSLGDSTYEQYF. CDR3 coding DNA: TGTGCCAGCAGCTCACTAGGGGACAGTACCTACGAGCAGTACTTC.

This chain uses TRBV12-3 or TRBV12-4 with TRBJ2-7, with a possible D match to TRBD1 (5 bases). This CDR3 has 13 amino acids. The V end was cut by 6 bases, the J end by 2 bases, with 11 bases between. The CDR3 protein is CASRQDLTYEQYF. The CDR3 DNA reads TGTGCCAGCAGACAGGACCTAACCTACGAGCAGTACTTC.

The V gene is TRBV6-5, the J gene TRBJ1-4; 8 bases agree with TRBD1. The V gene end was trimmed by 5 bases and the J gene end by 5 bases; junction bases not matched to a gene: 7. This CDR3 contains 15 residues. Germline CDR1 and CDR2: MNHEY and SVGAGI. In DNA, the CDR3 is TGTGCCAGCAGTCGGATCAGGGGGCTAAATGAAAAACTGTTTTTT. This gives the protein CASSRIRGLNEKLFF.